The 24 T cell receptor beta chains below were found in one sample sequenced in a study of CD8+CD57+ T cells in acquired aplastic anemia. Profiling of TCR beta VDJ combinations and CDR3 sequences used genomic DNA as template. TCRdb re-derived calls from the reads in MiXCR, one entry per CDR3 protein. The sample lists about 170,000 distinct CDR3 sequences; 50% to 75% were seen once. Sequencing input: sorted CD4+, CD8+, or CD8+CD57+ T cells (not recorded which) from PBMCs. All receptors come from a human donor in good health.

The CDR3 reads CSVAIGTGGENEQYF. The CDR3 region has the DNA TGCAGCGTCGCCATTGGGACAGGGGGCGAAAACGAGCAGTACTTC. This chain uses TRBV29-1 with TRBJ2-7; 12 bases agree with TRBD1. Trimming took 6 bases from V and 5 from J; bases not matched to a gene: 11. This CDR3 spans 15 amino acids. The germline CDR1 and CDR2 sequences are SQVTM and ANQGSEA.

This clonotype was observed many times. The gene calls are TRBV6-5 and TRBJ2-7; 7 bases are a match to TRBD2. Germline loops: CDR1 MNHEY, CDR2 SVGAGI. Trimming at V came to 3 bases and at J to 4 bases, leaving 6 bases not matched to a gene. This CDR3 contains 14 residues. The CDR3 reads CASSYGLAEYEQYF. CDR3 coding DNA: TGTGCCAGCAGTTATGGGCTAGCGGAGTACGAGCAGTACTTC.

With respect to this clonotype: Since the CDR3 does not end with the conserved phenylalanine or tryptophan, this likely comes from a read error. The DNA is omitted, as the CDR3 cannot be located on it reliably, and the CDR3 follows TCRdb's listing. CDR3 residues: CASSLALVAG. The chain uses TRBV11-2 and TRBJ2-7; the tabulated D call, TRBD2, remains unverified against the DNA. The CDR3 sequence runs 10 residues, both termini included. Germline CDR1 and CDR2: SGHAT and FQNNGV.

This clonotype was seen a handful of times. The chain combines TRBV20-1 with TRBJ2-5; D may be TRBD1 (6 bases). There are 11 residues in the CDR3. Trimming took 7 bases from V and 7 from J, leaving 13 bases between them. Per germline, CDR1 DFQATT and CDR2 SNEGSKA (reference sequence). CDR3 sequence: CSGELGGTQYF. As DNA, the CDR3 is TGCAGTGGGGAGTTAGGGGGGACCCAGTACTTC.

The V call is TRBV19, the J call TRBJ2-1; 8 nucleotides match TRBD2. Germline values: CDR1 LNHDA, CDR2 SQIVND (reference sequence). CDR3 size: 13 residues. V shed 3 bases and J 7 bases; nucleotides not matched to a gene: 2. CDR3 region: CASSIRGGNEQFF. CDR3 nucleotide sequence: TGTGCCAGTAGTATTCGGGGGGGGAATGAGCAGTTCTTC.

The chain couples TRBV7-9 to TRBJ2-7; D is unclear. Germline CDR1 SEHNR, CDR2 FQNEAQ (reference sequence). CDR3 size: 14 residues. Between the trimmed V and J ends, which lost 0 bases and 2 bases, there was a span of 8 bases. The CDR3 region has the DNA TGTGCCAGCAGCTTAGCGGTGTACCCCTACGAGCAGTACTTC. As protein: CASSLAVYPYEQYF. Full variable domain (outside the CDR3, taken from reference TRBV7-9 and TRBJ2-7): DTGVSQNPRHKITKRGQNVTFRCDPISEHNRLYWYRQTLGQGPEFLTYFQNEAQLEKSRLLSDRFSAERPKGSFSTLEIQRTEQGDSAMYLCASSLAVYPYEQYFGPGTRLTVT.

The V call is TRBV9, the J call TRBJ2-7; no clear D. Trimming removed 0 bases from V and 0 bases from J, with 7 bases in between. The CDR3 extends over 14 amino acids. Germline CDR1 is SGDLS and CDR2 is YYNGEE. The CDR3 loop is CASSVGVVSYEQYF. The CDR3 nucleotides read TGTGCCAGCAGCGTAGGGGTCGTCTCCTACGAGCAGTACTTC.

The rearrangement links TRBV7-4 to TRBJ1-1, with unresolved D. Germline V gene lookup returns CDR1 SGHVT and CDR2 SQSDAQ. The CDR3 spans 13 residues. Trimming took off 4 bases at V and 3 bases at J, with 9 bases between the two ends. In nucleotides, the CDR3 is TGTGCCAGCAGCTCCGAACTTCACACTGAAGCTTTCTTT. It specifies CASSSELHTEAFF.

The chain recombines TRBV5-8 with TRBJ1-4; D remains ambiguous. The length of the CDR3 is 14 residues. CDR1 SGHTS and CDR2 YDEGEE come from the germline V gene. V lost 8 bases and J 0 bases, leaving 11 bases between the germline ends. Here the CDR3 reads CASHSTATNEKLFF. CDR3 DNA: TGTGCCAGTCACTCGACCGCAACTAATGAAAAACTGTTTTTT.

This clonotype has at least ten counts. The chain has TRBV19 and TRBJ2-2; 9 bases are shared with TRBD1. CDR1 and CDR2 from the germline V gene are LNHDA and SQIVND (reference sequence). J lost 3 bases, V lost 7 bases, and 9 bases had no gene match. CDR3 length: 16 amino acids. This CDR3 reads CASIPSGTGYTGELFF. The DNA of the CDR3 is TGTGCCAGTATCCCCTCCGGGACAGGGTACACCGGGGAGCTGTTTTTT.

This clonotype has a handful of counts. The chain combines TRBV20-1 with TRBJ2-5; TRBD1 matches 11 bases. The CDR3 loop spans 19 amino acids. The germline V gene has CDR1 DFQATT and CDR2 SNEGSKA (reference sequence). Germline trimming cut 0 bases from V and 0 bases from J; bases unmatched to any gene: 12. The CDR3 bases are TGCAGTGCTAGAGAGGACAGGGGGCTCGGGGGCCGTGACCAAGAGACCCAGTACTTC. Amino acid sequence: CSAREDRGLGGRDQETQYF.

The rearrangement links TRBV19 to TRBJ1-6; the match to TRBD1 covers 7 bases. CDR1 is LNHDA and CDR2 is SQIVND in the germline V gene (reference sequence). This CDR3 has 13 amino acids. V gave up 10 bases and J gave up 5 bases; unmatched junction bases: 5. The CDR3 region has the DNA TGTGCCACCAAAACAGGGGATAATTCACCCCTCCACTTT. Its protein product is CATKTGDNSPLHF.

This clonotype was found many times. This chain links TRBV5-6 with TRBJ2-7; D may match TRBD1 or TRBD2 (5 bases each). V lost 0 bases, J lost 1 base, and 8 bases lay in between. The CDR3 is made up of 14 amino acids. From germline, CDR1 is SGHDT and CDR2 YYEEEE. CDR3: CASSLVGASYEQYF. In DNA, the CDR3 is TGTGCCAGCAGCTTGGTCGGGGCGTCCTACGAGCAGTACTTC.

This chain joins TRBV19 and TRBJ1-6, with D unresolved. Trimming pared 6 bases from V and 5 bases from J, leaving 8 bases between. Germline V gene sequence: CDR1 LNHDA, CDR2 SQIVND (reference sequence). CDR3 size: 13 residues. The CDR3 spells CASRYGDNSPLHF. The CDR3 DNA is TGTGCCAGTAGGTACGGGGATAATTCACCCCTCCACTTT.

This clonotype was recorded a few times. This chain links TRBV27 with TRBJ2-2; TRBD2 aligns across 7 bases. The germline V gene encodes CDR1 MNHEY and CDR2 SMNVEV (reference sequence). There are 16 residues in the CDR3. Trimming at V came to 5 bases and at J to 1 base, leaving 7 bases not matched to a gene. CDR3 residues: CASSRGLTLNTGELFF. In DNA, the CDR3 is TGTGCCAGCAGTCGGGGACTAACCTTGAACACCGGGGAGCTGTTTTTT.

Worth noting for this clonotype: At one of its ends the junction is not consistent with the germline gene, which may arise from a read error. V usage is TRBV9 and J usage is TRBJ1-1, with a possible D match to TRBD1 (5 bases). The CDR3 length is 15 residues. Germline-derived CDR1 and CDR2 are SGDLS and YYNGEE. CDR3 region: CANSVEGVMNTEAFF. The CDR3 nucleotides read TGTGCCAACAGCGTAGAAGGGGTAATGAACACTGAAGCTTTCTTT.

At least ten counts were recorded for this clonotype. V usage is TRBV9 and J usage is TRBJ1-6, with D maybe TRBD1 (6 bases). This CDR3 has 12 amino acids. CDR1 SGDLS and CDR2 YYNGEE come from the germline V gene. Trimming pared 6 bases from V and 9 bases from J, leaving 10 bases between. CDR3 sequence (DNA): TGTGCCAGCAACTCAGGGGTTTCACCCCTCCACTTT. Translated: CASNSGVSPLHF.

This clonotype was counted at least ten times. The chain combines TRBV20-1 with TRBJ2-1; 9 bases are a match to TRBD1. The CDR3 consists of 14 residues. Germline V gives CDR1 DFQATT, CDR2 SNEGSKA (reference sequence). V lost 6 bases and J lost 3; bases outside the gene matches: 6. The CDR3 nucleotides are TGCAGTGCCAGGGACAGGGTAGACTACAATGAGCAGTTCTTC. It specifies CSARDRVDYNEQFF.

The V and J genes are TRBV5-4 and TRBJ2-3; D is uncertain. Germline V lookup: CDR1 SGHNT, CDR2 YYREEE (reference sequence). Trimming took off 2 bases at V and 0 bases at J, with 10 bases between the two ends. There are 15 residues in the CDR3. The chain's CDR3 is CASSLGKTSTDTQYF. CDR3 nucleotides: TGTGCCAGCAGCTTAGGCAAAACTAGCACAGATACGCAGTATTTT.

This clonotype showed up just once. The chain carries TRBV5-4 and TRBJ2-7; 11 nucleotides agree with TRBD2. The ends lost 3 bases at V and 6 bases at J; junction bases unmatched: 11. Germline V gene data show CDR1 as SGHNT and CDR2 as YYREEE (reference sequence). The CDR3 is 16 amino acids. CDR3 residues: CASSSKVSGGAPEQYF. The DNA of the CDR3 is TGTGCCAGCAGCTCCAAAGTTAGCGGGGGGGCACCCGAGCAGTACTTC.

The chain recombines TRBV7-2 with TRBJ1-2; D uncertain. The length of the CDR3 is 13 residues. From germline, CDR1 is SGHTA and CDR2 FQGNSA. Trimming took 1 base from V and 2 from J, leaving 5 bases between them. The CDR3 loop reads CASSLDGNYGYTF. CDR3 in DNA: TGTGCCAGCAGCTTAGACGGAAACTATGGCTACACCTTC. The full variable domain, in which reference TRBV7-2 and TRBJ1-2 provide the parts outside the CDR3, is GAGVSQSPSNKVTEKGKDVELRCDPISGHTALYWYRQSLGQGLEFLIYFQGNSAPDKSGLPSDRFSAERTGGSVSTLTIQRTQQEDSAVYLCASSLDGNYGYTFGSGTRLTVV.

A single count supports this clonotype. The CDR3 sequence: CASSLVGSGVYNEQYF. The CDR3 DNA reads TGCGCCAGCAGCTTGGTAGGCAGCGGGGTCTACAATGAGCAGTATTTT. V and J are TRBV5-1 and TRBJ2-3; 7 bases line up with TRBD2. The J segment lost 11 bases and the V segment lost 0 bases, leaving 15 bases of the junction unmatched. The CDR3 is made up of 16 amino acids. Looked up from germline, CDR1 is SGHRS and CDR2 is YFSETQ.

The chain joins TRBV15 to TRBJ1-1; D gene ambiguous. The CDR3 length is 15 residues. Germline-derived CDR1 and CDR2 are LNHNV and YYDKDF (reference sequence). V was shortened by 0 bases and J by 4 bases, with 12 bases between the two germline ends. The CDR3 DNA follows: TGTGCCACCAGCAGAGATGGCGAACTGAGCACTGAAGCTTTCTTT. Protein sequence: CATSRDGELSTEAFF.

The genes are TRBV2 and TRBJ1-2, with a weak D call TRBD1 (5 bases). The CDR3 is 12 amino acids. Germline V lookup: CDR1 SNHLY, CDR2 FYNNEI. V gave up 5 bases and J gave up 8 bases, with 12 bases separating them. In DNA form, the CDR3 reads TGTGCCAGCAGTCCAGGGTTCGAGGGCTACACCTTC. Its translation: CASSPGFEGYTF. The full variable domain, in which reference TRBV2 and TRBJ1-2 provide the parts outside the CDR3, is EPEVTQTPSHQVTQMGQEVILRCVPISNHLYFYWYRQILGQKVEFLVSFYNNEISEKSEIFDDQFSVERPDGSNFTLKIRSTKLEDSAMYFCASSPGFEGYTFGSGTRLTVV.